The T cell receptor beta chain described here comes from a study of blood T cell repertoires in COVID-19. Background on the study: Samples taken during acute and convalescent COVID-19 were collected in the United States, Italy and Spain. Nucleic acid was either cDNA or gDNA, and it came from T cells, B-cell-depleted T cells, or PBMCs.

The data were produced by immunoSEQ multiplex PCR, yet TCRdb's version contains in-frame clones alone and is incomplete. This table has tens of thousands of clones, 92% appearing once. CDR3 size: 14 residues. CDR1 is SGHRS and CDR2 is YFSETQ in the germline V gene. Trimming left V 5 bases short and J 7 bases short, with 13 bases between. The chain joins TRBV5-1 to TRBJ1-6, with a possible D match to TRBD1 (5 bases). The sequence came from a human donor in a cohort sampled during active COVID-19. The specimen sequenced was peripheral blood. The CDR3 here is CASRDTGINSPLHF. CDR3 bases: TGCGCCAGCAGAGATACAGGAATCAATTCACCCCTCCACTTT.